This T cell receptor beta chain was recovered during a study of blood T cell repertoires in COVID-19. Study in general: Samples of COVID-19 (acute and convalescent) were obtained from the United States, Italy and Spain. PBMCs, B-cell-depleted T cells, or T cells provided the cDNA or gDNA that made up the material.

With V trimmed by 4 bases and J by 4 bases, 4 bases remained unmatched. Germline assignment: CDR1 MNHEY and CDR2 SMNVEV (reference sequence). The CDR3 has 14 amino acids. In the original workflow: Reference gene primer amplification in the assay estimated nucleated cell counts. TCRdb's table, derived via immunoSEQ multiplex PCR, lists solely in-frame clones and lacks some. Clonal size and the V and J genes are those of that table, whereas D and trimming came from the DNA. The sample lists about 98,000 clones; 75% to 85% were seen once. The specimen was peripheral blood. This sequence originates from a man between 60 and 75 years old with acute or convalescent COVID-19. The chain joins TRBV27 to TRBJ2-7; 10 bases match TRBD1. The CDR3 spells CASSSGTGEYEQYF. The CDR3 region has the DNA TGTGCCAGCAGTTCCGGGACAGGGGAATACGAGCAGTACTTC.